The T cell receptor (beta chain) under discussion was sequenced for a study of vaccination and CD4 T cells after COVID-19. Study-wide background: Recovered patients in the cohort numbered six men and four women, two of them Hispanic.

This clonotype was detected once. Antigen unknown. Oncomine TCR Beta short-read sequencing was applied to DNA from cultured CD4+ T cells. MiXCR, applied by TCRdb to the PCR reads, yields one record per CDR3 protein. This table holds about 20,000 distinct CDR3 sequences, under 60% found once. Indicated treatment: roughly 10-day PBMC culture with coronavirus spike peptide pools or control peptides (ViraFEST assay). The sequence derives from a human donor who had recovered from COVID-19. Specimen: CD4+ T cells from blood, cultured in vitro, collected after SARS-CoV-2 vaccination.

CDR3 region: CATHAGTETYEQYF. CDR3 bases: TGTGCCACTCACGCCGGGACTGAGACCTACGAGCAGTACTTC. The rearrangement uses TRBV2 and TRBJ2-7; maybe TRBD2 (6 bases). The germline V gene encodes CDR1 SNHLY and CDR2 FYNNEI. V was pared by 10 bases and J by 2 bases, with 18 bases between. The CDR3 contains 14 residues. Full variable domain (outside the CDR3, taken from reference TRBV2 and TRBJ2-7): EPEVTQTPSHQVTQMGQEVILRCVPISNHLYFYWYRQILGQKVEFLVSFYNNEISEKSEIFDDQFSVERPDGSNFTLKIRSTKLEDSAMYFCATHAGTETYEQYFGPGTRLTVT.